The rows below give T cell receptor beta chains drawn from one sample of a study of vaccination effects on CD4 cells after COVID-19. No antigens are known for them. The table came from immunoSEQ multiplex PCR; TCRdb's copy has only in-frame clones and leaves some out. The table records 50,000 to 75,000 clones, under 85% of them present only once. Sequenced material: CD4+ T cells from PBMCs cultured without peptide, taken before COVID-19 vaccination. Every receptor here comes from a human donor who had a prior SARS-CoV-2 infection. Each CDR3 is given with its conserved first and last residue. Each record gives: D gene, V gene, J gene, clone size, CDR3 protein, CDR3 DNA. The D gene is left open where the match is weak. A clone size is listed for some rows: how often the clone was seen (once, few, many), or a class if it is expanded.

D: -; V: TRBV7-3; J: TRBJ1-1; size: few; CDR3: CASSFSLNTEAFF; DNA: TGTGCCAGCAGCTTTAGCTTGAACACTGAAGCTTTCTTT
D: -; V: TRBV18; J: TRBJ2-1; size: -; CDR3: CASSSNRYNEQFF; DNA: TGTGCCAGCTCAAGCAACCGCTACAATGAGCAGTTCTTC
D: TRBD2; V: TRBV7-2; J: TRBJ2-7; size: -; CDR3: CASSLGLAAEQYF; DNA: TGTGCCAGCAGCTTAGGACTAGCTGCCGAGCAGTACTTC
D: -; V: TRBV9; J: TRBJ1-6; size: once; CDR3: CASSVDPVGDLLHF; DNA: TGTGCCAGCAGCGTAGATCCGGTTGGGGACCTACTCCACTTT
D: TRBD1; V: TRBV20-1; J: TRBJ2-7; size: -; CDR3: CSARDRYGQYF; DNA: TGCAGTGCTAGGGACAGGTATGGGCAGTACTTC
D: -; V: TRBV6-1; J: TRBJ1-5; size: few; CDR3: CASSELYNSNQPQHF; DNA: TGTGCCAGCAGTGAATTATACAATAGCAATCAGCCCCAGCATTTT
D: TRBD1; V: TRBV5-5; J: TRBJ1-1; size: -; CDR3: CASSLQGVTEAFF; DNA: TGTGCCAGCAGCTTGCAGGGGGTTACTGAAGCTTTCTTT
D: -; V: TRBV24-1; J: TRBJ2-3; size: many; CDR3: CATSDVTATDTQYF; DNA: TGTGCCACCAGTGATGTGACAGCGACAGATACGCAGTATTTT
D: -; V: TRBV7-9; J: TRBJ2-3; size: few; CDR3: CASTLYSTDTQYF; DNA: TGTGCCAGCACCCTCTATTCCACAGATACGCAGTATTTT
D: TRBD1; V: TRBV2; J: TRBJ2-7; size: -; CDR3: CASSEAGTGYEQYF; DNA: TGTGCCAGCAGTGAAGCGGGGACAGGCTACGAGCAGTACTTC
D: -; V: TRBV28; J: TRBJ1-5; size: -; CDR3: CASSAPWEEIGQPQHF; DNA: TGTGCCAGCAGTGCCCCGTGGGAGGAGATAGGTCAGCCCCAGCATTTT
D: -; V: TRBV28; J: TRBJ2-1; size: once; CDR3: CASNPRTEYNEQFF; DNA: TGTGCCAGCAACCCCCGGACAGAATACAATGAGCAGTTCTTC
D: TRBD1; V: TRBV25-1; J: TRBJ2-3; size: -; CDR3: CASTGGPGDTQYF; DNA: TGTGCCAGCACAGGGGGCCCTGGAGATACGCAGTATTTT
D: -; V: TRBV7-3; J: TRBJ2-1; size: -; CDR3: CASSLISTPSEQFF; DNA: TGTGCCAGCAGCTTAATTTCGACCCCCTCCGAGCAGTTCTTC
D: -; V: TRBV21-1; J: TRBJ2-3; size: -; CDR3: CASSKRNSSLTRAEDTQYF; DNA: TGTGCCAGCAGCAAACGTAATAGCAGCCTTACGCGTGCAGAAGATACGCAGTATTTT
D: -; V: TRBV4-3; J: TRBJ2-6; size: -; CDR3: CASSQAGFGGANVLTF; DNA: TGCGCCAGCAGCCAAGCTGGTTTCGGTGGGGCCAACGTCCTGACTTTC
D: -; V: TRBV18; J: TRBJ1-1; size: -; CDR3: CASSPPSGGNTEAFF; DNA: TGTGCCAGCTCACCACCGTCTGGAGGAAACACTGAAGCTTTCTTT
D: TRBD1; V: TRBV5-4; J: TRBJ2-5; size: -; CDR3: CASSKQGAMWETQYF; DNA: TGTGCCAGCAGCAAACAGGGGGCTATGTGGGAGACCCAGTACTTC
D: -; V: TRBV7-9; J: TRBJ2-6; size: -; CDR3: CASSLTGAGANVLTF; DNA: TGTGCCAGCAGCTTAACAGGTGCTGGGGCCAACGTCCTGACTTTC
D: TRBD1; V: TRBV4-1; J: TRBJ2-7; size: -; CDR3: CASSQPPGQGGEQYF; DNA: TGCGCCAGCAGCCAACCCCCGGGACAGGGGGGCGAGCAGTACTTC
D: TRBD1; V: TRBV4-2; J: TRBJ2-7; size: -; CDR3: CASSLGTGIYEQYF; DNA: TGTGCCAGCAGCCTAGGGACAGGAATCTACGAGCAGTACTTC
D: -; V: TRBV15; J: TRBJ1-5; size: -; CDR3: CATSRDPTRDQPQHF; DNA: TGTGCCACCAGCAGAGATCCCACCCGCGATCAGCCCCAGCATTTT
D: -; V: TRBV2; J: TRBJ2-7; size: -; CDR3: CASSVGSGAGPYF; DNA: -
D: -; V: TRBV7-9; J: TRBJ1-4; size: -; CDR3: CASRQINEKLFF; DNA: TGTGCCAGCAGACAGATTAATGAAAAACTGTTTTTT
D: -; V: TRBV15; J: TRBJ2-3; size: -; CDR3: CATSRKERRDHPSDTQYF; DNA: TGTGCCACCAGCAGAAAGGAACGCCGGGATCACCCGTCAGATACGCAGTATTTT
D: -; V: TRBV2; J: TRBJ2-1; size: few; CDR3: CASTTGRRQFF; DNA: TGTGCCAGCACCACGGGGCGGCGCCAGTTCTTC
D: TRBD1; V: TRBV5-1; J: TRBJ2-7; size: few; CDR3: CASSLAGGQASYEQYF; DNA: TGCGCCAGCAGCTTGGCCGGGGGACAGGCTTCCTACGAGCAGTACTTC
D: TRBD2; V: TRBV5-1; J: TRBJ2-1; size: -; CDR3: CASSSAGLAGEAASYNEQFF; DNA: TGCGCCAGCAGTTCCGCGGGACTAGCGGGAGAAGCGGCCTCCTACAATGAGCAGTTCTTC
D: -; V: TRBV30; J: TRBJ2-4; size: few; CDR3: CAWSVGTLLAKNIQYF; DNA: TGTGCCTGGAGTGTTGGGACGCTTCTAGCCAAAAACATTCAGTACTTC
D: -; V: TRBV6-1; J: TRBJ1-1; size: -; CDR3: CASSESRDTEAFF; DNA: TGTGCCAGCAGTGAATCGCGGGACACTGAAGCTTTCTTT
D: -; V: TRBV27; J: TRBJ2-2; size: -; CDR3: CASSLEGLNTGELFF; DNA: TGTGCCAGCAGTTTAGAAGGGCTGAACACCGGGGAGCTGTTTTTT
D: -; V: TRBV11-3; J: TRBJ1-2; size: many; CDR3: CASSLEGYGYTF; DNA: TGTGCCAGCAGCTTAGAAGGCTATGGCTACACCTTC
D: -; V: TRBV7-2; J: TRBJ2-7; size: -; CDR3: CASSTNYLYEQYF; DNA: TGTGCCAGCAGCACAAATTACTTGTACGAGCAGTACTTC
D: TRBD2; V: TRBV4-3; J: TRBJ2-7; size: few; CDR3: CASSQGLAGVSSYEQYF; DNA: TGCGCCAGCAGCCAGGGACTAGCGGGGGTATCCTCCTACGAGCAGTACTTC
D: TRBD1; V: TRBV20-1; J: TRBJ1-4; size: few; CDR3: CSASPGTGSRKLFF; DNA: TGCAGTGCTAGTCCCGGGACAGGGAGTCGAAAACTGTTTTTT
D: TRBD2; V: TRBV18; J: TRBJ2-3; size: -; CDR3: CASSPGTSGDTQYF; DNA: TGTGCCAGCTCACCCGGGACTAGCGGAGATACGCAGTATTTT
D: TRBD2; V: TRBV10-3; J: TRBJ2-3; size: -; CDR3: CAISEGLAGATDTQYF; DNA: TGTGCCATCAGTGAAGGACTAGCGGGGGCCACAGATACGCAGTATTTT
D: TRBD1; V: TRBV2; J: TRBJ2-3; size: -; CDR3: CASSRDRSTDTQYF; DNA: TGTGCCAGCAGCCGGGACAGGAGCACAGATACGCAGTATTTT
D: -; V: TRBV29-1; J: TRBJ2-7; size: -; CDR3: CSAGSAEQYF; DNA: TGCAGCGCGGGCTCCGCCGAGCAGTACTTC
D: -; V: TRBV9; J: TRBJ2-5; size: -; CDR3: CASSVGAVEETQYF; DNA: TGTGCCAGCAGCGTAGGAGCAGTAGAAGAGACCCAGTACTTC
D: -; V: TRBV6-5; J: TRBJ2-7; size: -; CDR3: CASRPGGSYEQYF; DNA: TGTGCCAGCAGGCCAGGTGGCTCCTACGAGCAGTACTTC
D: -; V: TRBV21-1; J: TRBJ1-2; size: -; CDR3: CASSKVPRENYGYTF; DNA: TGTGCCAGCAGCAAGGTTCCCAGAGAAAACTATGGCTACACCTTC
D: -; V: TRBV21-1; J: TRBJ1-1; size: few; CDR3: CASSRTLRDAFF; DNA: TGTGCCAGCAGCCGTACCCTTAGAGACGCTTTCTTT
D: TRBD1; V: TRBV5-5; J: TRBJ1-2; size: -; CDR3: CASSFSLTGDYGYTF; DNA: TGTGCCAGCAGCTTTTCCCTAACAGGGGACTATGGCTACACCTTC
D: -; V: TRBV5-4; J: TRBJ2-1; size: -; CDR3: CASSQGTVYNEQFF; DNA: TGTGCCAGCAGCCAGGGGACTGTATACAATGAGCAGTTCTTC
D: -; V: TRBV27; J: TRBJ2-2; size: -; CDR3: CASSESGAQNTGELFF; DNA: TGTGCCAGCAGTGAATCAGGGGCCCAGAACACCGGGGAGCTGTTTTTT
D: -; V: TRBV6-2/TRBV6-3; J: TRBJ2-2; size: -; CDR3: CASSYSRGLGGGELFF; DNA: TGTGCCAGCAGTTACTCGCGCGGACTCGGGGGCGGGGAGCTGTTTTTT
D: -; V: TRBV6-5; J: TRBJ2-1; size: -; CDR3: CASSYEQQGYNEQFF; DNA: TGTGCCAGCAGTTACGAACAACAGGGCTACAATGAGCAGTTCTTC
D: TRBD1; V: TRBV5-1; J: TRBJ2-5; size: -; CDR3: CASSVLPGQETQYF; DNA: TGCGCCAGCAGCGTGCTACCGGGACAGGAGACCCAGTACTTC
D: TRBD2; V: TRBV19; J: TRBJ2-3; size: -; CDR3: CASSIGFGGADTQYF; DNA: TGTGCCAGTAGTATAGGCTTCGGGGGGGCAGATACGCAGTATTTT
D: -; V: TRBV6-5; J: TRBJ2-3; size: -; CDR3: CASSYSARTDTQYF; DNA: TGTGCCAGCAGTTACTCGGCGAGGACAGATACGCAGTATTTT
D: -; V: TRBV27; J: TRBJ1-4; size: few; CDR3: CASRAPGRRFGATNEKLFF; DNA: TGTGCCAGCAGGGCTCCCGGCAGGAGGTTTGGTGCAACTAATGAAAAACTGTTTTTT
D: -; V: TRBV10-3; J: TRBJ1-6; size: -; CDR3: CAISESPGRKNSPLHF; DNA: TGTGCCATCAGTGAGTCGCCGGGACGCAAAAATTCACCCCTCCACTTT
D: -; V: TRBV2; J: TRBJ1-4; size: few; CDR3: CASSEMGATNEKLFF; DNA: TGTGCCAGCAGTGAAATGGGTGCAACTAATGAAAAACTGTTTTTT
D: -; V: TRBV24-1; J: TRBJ1-5; size: -; CDR3: CATSEPNSGQPQHF; DNA: TGTGCCACCAGTGAACCGAATAGCGGGCAGCCCCAGCATTTT
D: -; V: TRBV5-1; J: TRBJ2-1; size: -; CDR3: CASSLGQPNSYNEQFF; DNA: TGCGCCAGCAGCTTGGGGCAGCCTAACTCCTACAATGAGCAGTTCTTC
D: TRBD1; V: TRBV12-3/TRBV12-4; J: TRBJ1-2; size: -; CDR3: CASSLQGATGYTF; DNA: TGTGCCAGCAGCCTACAGGGGGCAACTGGCTACACCTTC
D: TRBD2; V: TRBV11-2; J: TRBJ2-7; size: -; CDR3: CASSRAGVRYEQYF; DNA: TGTGCCAGCAGCAGAGCGGGAGTCCGGTACGAGCAGTACTTC
D: TRBD2; V: TRBV11-1; J: TRBJ2-3; size: -; CDR3: CASSPFSGGPDTQYF; DNA: TGTGCCAGCAGCCCATTCTCGGGGGGGCCAGATACGCAGTATTTT